The clone carrying this T cell receptor (beta chain) was observed a few times. TCRdb independently ran MiXCR on the RT-PCR reads; one entry per CDR3 protein. The sample consists of 530,000 or so distinct CDR3 sequences, 14% of them appearing once. The CDR3 contains 16 residues. CDR1 and CDR2 from the germline V gene are MNHEY and SVGEGT. V dropped 0 bases and J dropped 4 bases, with 10 bases sitting between them. The data belong to a study of response to subunit inactivated influenza vaccine. The receptor was isolated from a man aged 50 to 59 who received an inactivated influenza vaccine. Sample: PBMCs from blood, taken about 13 days after vaccination. The chain couples TRBV6-2 or TRBV6-3 to TRBJ1-6; no definite D call. The CDR3 region is CASSYSAVVYNSPLHF. For the CDR3, the DNA is TGTGCCAGCAGTTACTCCGCGGTAGTGTATAATTCACCCCTCCACTTT.